Sequencing of this TCR beta chain was carried out in a study of blood T cells in healthy people across ages. Samples had at least 6 million PBMCs isolated from them. Germline V CDR1 and CDR2: LGHDT, YNNKEL (reference sequence). This CDR3 is built from 12 residues. Trimming took 0 bases from V and 16 from J, leaving 10 bases between them. Alongside a J-beta primer mix, a sample-barcoded 5' primer served in a second PCR lasting roughly 6 to 12 cycles. Sequencing recovered at least 2.5 million CDR3-containing paired-end reads from each sample. From the 5' RACE reads, TCRdb called clonotypes with MiXCR, one entry per CDR3 protein. The repertoire holds over 500,000 distinct CDR3 sequences, with around 50% as singletons. This clonotype came up a few times.

The sequencing input was blood. The sequence came from a woman older than 75 in good health. The rearrangement links TRBV3-1 to TRBJ1-6; D unresolved. CDR3 coding DNA: TGTGCCAGCAGCCAAGAATACCCCCAGCTCCACTTT. It translates to CASSQEYPQLHF.